This T cell receptor beta chain was found in a study of blood T cell repertoires in COVID-19. This table comes from immunoSEQ multiplex PCR, and its TCRdb copy is limited to in-frame clones, with some not included. This repertoire shows about 430,000 clones, around 89% found once; its top ten account for 0.9% to 1%. Germline CDR1 LNHDA, CDR2 SQIVND (reference sequence). The CDR3 sequence is 15 residues long. The J segment lost 2 bases and the V segment lost 2 bases, leaving 0 bases of the junction unmatched. This clonotype originated in a woman aged 30 to 39 with acute COVID-19. Sequencing used PBMCs or T cells enriched from blood (not recorded which). V gene TRBV19 combines with J gene TRBJ2-2; 9 bases line up with TRBD1. This CDR3 is CASSITGGNTGELFF. The DNA for the CDR3 is TGTGCCAGTAGTATAACAGGGGGCAACACCGGGGAGCTGTTTTTT.